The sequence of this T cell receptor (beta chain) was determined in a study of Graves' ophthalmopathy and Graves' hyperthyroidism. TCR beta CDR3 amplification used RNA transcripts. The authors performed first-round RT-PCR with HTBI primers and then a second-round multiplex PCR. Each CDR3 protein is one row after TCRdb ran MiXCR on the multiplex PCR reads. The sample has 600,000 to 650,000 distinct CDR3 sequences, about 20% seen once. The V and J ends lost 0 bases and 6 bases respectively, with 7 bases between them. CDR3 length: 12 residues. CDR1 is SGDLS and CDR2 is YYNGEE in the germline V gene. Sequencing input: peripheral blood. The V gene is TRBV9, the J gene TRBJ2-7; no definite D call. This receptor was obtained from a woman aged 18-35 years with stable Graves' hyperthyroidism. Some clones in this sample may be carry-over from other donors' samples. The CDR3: CASSVGGTEQYF. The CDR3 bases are TGTGCCAGCAGCGTAGGTGGAACCGAGCAGTACTTC.